These 30 T cell receptor beta chains were sequenced from one sample in a study of T cells in Graves' hyperthyroidism and ophthalmopathy. Regions amplified from RNA transcripts were the TCR beta CDR3 regions. The HTBI set primed first-round TCR CDR3 RT-PCR. From the multiplex PCR reads, TCRdb called clonotypes with MiXCR, one entry per CDR3 protein. There are about 350,000 distinct CDR3 sequences in the sample; about a sixth occur only once, and about 14% lies in the top ten. The sequenced sample consisted of blood. The source of these receptors is a woman aged 35 to 49 with Graves' ophthalmopathy.

This rearrangement joins TRBV6-1 to TRBJ2-5, with D perhaps matching TRBD2 (6 bases). The CDR3 is 14 residues long. In germline, CDR1 is MNHNS, CDR2 SASEGT. V was cut by 6 bases and J by 5 bases, with 16 bases left in between. The CDR3 DNA follows: TGTGCCAGCAGCGAAACACTAGCCGGGGAGACCCAGTACTTC. Its protein product is CASSETLAGETQYF.

This clonotype was seen at least ten times. This chain connects TRBV30 to TRBJ1-3; no definite D call. V lost 1 base and J 4 bases, leaving 8 bases between the germline ends. This CDR3 has 13 amino acids. Germline assignment: CDR1 GTSNPN and CDR2 SVGIG (reference sequence). CDR3 in amino acids: CAWSGGFGNTIYF. The CDR3 coding sequence is TGTGCCTGGAGTGGAGGTTTCGGAAACACCATATATTTT.

This clonotype was detected many times. The rearrangement uses TRBV20-1 and TRBJ2-2; 13 bases agree with TRBD2. This CDR3 spans 15 amino acids. Looked up from germline, CDR1 is DFQATT and CDR2 is SNEGSKA (reference sequence). Trimming cost V 5 bases and J 5 bases; bases outside gene matches: 5. CDR3 coding DNA: TGCAGTGCTGGACGACTAGCGGGAGGAACCGGGGAGCTGTTTTTT. It translates to CSAGRLAGGTGELFF.

This clonotype was seen repeatedly, ten times or more. This chain connects TRBV12-3 or TRBV12-4 to TRBJ1-5; D is ambiguous. The CDR3 is 13 residues long. V lost 3 bases and J 5 bases, leaving 8 bases between the germline ends. The CDR3 sequence: CASSLRVDQPQHF. As DNA, the CDR3 is TGTGCCAGCAGTTTGCGAGTCGATCAGCCCCAGCATTTT.

This clonotype was seen only a few times. V is TRBV20-1 and J is TRBJ1-5, with D possibly being TRBD1 (5 bases). Germline V lookup: CDR1 DFQATT, CDR2 SNEGSKA (reference sequence). The CDR3 totals 13 residues. Trimming took off 4 bases at V and 6 bases at J, with 13 bases between the two ends. CDR3: CSAIAGSSQPQHF. In DNA form, the CDR3 reads TGCAGTGCTATTGCAGGGTCTAGTCAGCCCCAGCATTTT.

This clonotype was counted at least ten times. The genes are TRBV28 and TRBJ2-7; 8 bases map to TRBD1. Germline CDR1 and CDR2: MDHEN and SYDVKM. The CDR3 runs to 15 residues. The V and J ends lost 6 bases and 3 bases, in that order; junction bases with no gene match: 10. CDR3 residues: CASRRQGSLLYEQYF. DNA for the CDR3: TGTGCCAGCAGGCGACAGGGGTCCCTCCTCTACGAGCAGTACTTC.

This clonotype has just one count. The rearrangement joins TRBV2 to TRBJ2-5; 7 bases map to TRBD1. V gave up 0 bases and J gave up 5 bases; unmatched junction bases: 6. The CDR3 spans 15 residues. CDR1 and CDR2 (germline): SNHLY, FYNNEI. CDR3: CASSEAKTGFETQYF. CDR3 sequence (DNA): TGTGCCAGCAGTGAAGCTAAGACAGGGTTTGAGACCCAGTACTTC.

This clonotype has a count of ten or more. The J gene is TRBJ1-1, the V gene TRBV19; D remains ambiguous. The V end was cut by 4 bases, the J end by 1 base, with 10 bases between. The germline V gene encodes CDR1 LNHDA and CDR2 SQIVND (reference sequence). This CDR3 has 14 residues. The CDR3 protein is CASSTPKKNTEAFF. The CDR3 DNA follows: TGTGCCAGTAGTACTCCTAAGAAGAACACTGAAGCTTTCTTT.

This clonotype appeared many times. The chain couples TRBV20-1 to TRBJ2-7; 12 nucleotides agree with TRBD2. CDR1 and CDR2 (germline): DFQATT, SNEGSKA (reference sequence). V lost 6 bases to trimming and J lost 0 bases; unmatched junction nucleotides: 3. CDR3 length: 14 amino acids. The DNA of the CDR3 is TGCAGTGCCCGACTAGCGGGGGCCTCCTACGAGCAGTACTTC. Translated: CSARLAGASYEQYF.

This clonotype was counted at least ten times. The gene calls are TRBV12-3 or TRBV12-4 and TRBJ2-5; TRBD2 matches at 9 bases. The CDR3 is 19 residues long. The J segment lost 0 bases and the V segment lost 8 bases, leaving 19 bases of the junction unmatched. The CDR3 loop is CASAYYATSGGGYQETQYF. In nucleotides, the CDR3 is TGTGCCAGCGCCTACTATGCGACTAGCGGAGGGGGATACCAAGAGACCCAGTACTTC.

This clonotype showed up many times. The rearrangement uses TRBV28 and TRBJ1-2; D is possibly TRBD1 (5 bases). Per germline, CDR1 MDHEN and CDR2 SYDVKM. CDR3 length equals 15 residues. V was clipped by 3 bases and J by 6 bases, with 17 bases between them. In DNA form, the CDR3 reads TGTGCCAGCAGTTTTAGGGGCGGGGCAGTGGATGGCTACACCTTC. Translated: CASSFRGGAVDGYTF.

In its sample, this clonotype was seen many times. The rearrangement links TRBV19 to TRBJ2-2, with 12 nucleotides matching TRBD2. The junction had 2 bases not matched to a gene; V was cut back by 1 base and J by 5 bases. CDR1 LNHDA and CDR2 SQIVND come from the germline V gene (reference sequence). The CDR3 runs to 16 residues. The CDR3 coding sequence is TGTGCCAGTAGTATAGGGGGGACTAGCGGGACCGGGGAGCTGTTTTTT. Encoded protein: CASSIGGTSGTGELFF.

At least ten counts were recorded for this clonotype. The genes are TRBV9 and TRBJ2-6, with D perhaps TRBD1 or TRBD2 (6 bases each). V shed 0 bases and J shed 2 bases, with 12 bases lying between them. Germline V CDR1 and CDR2: SGDLS, YYNGEE. CDR3 length: 17 residues. CDR3 DNA: TGTGCCAGCAGCGTAGAGAGGGGGGTGCCTGGGGCCAACGTCCTGACTTTC. This gives the protein CASSVERGVPGANVLTF.

This clonotype was observed many times. This chain links TRBV19 with TRBJ1-1; no clear D. The germline V gene encodes CDR1 LNHDA and CDR2 SQIVND (reference sequence). CDR3 size: 14 residues. Trimming took off 1 base at V and 3 bases at J, with 9 bases between the two ends. The CDR3 DNA reads TGTGCCAGTAGTATAGGAGAGCAGCACACTGAAGCTTTCTTT. Its translation: CASSIGEQHTEAFF.

This clonotype was seen more than once but under ten times. The V call is TRBV11-2, the J call TRBJ2-6; D remains unclear. This CDR3 has 17 amino acids. CDR1 SGHAT and CDR2 FQNNGV come from the germline V gene. Trimming left V 4 bases short and J 2 bases short, with 15 bases between. In DNA form, the CDR3 reads TGTGCCAGCAGCTCCCAGTTTAGATTTGCTGGGGCCAACGTCCTGACTTTC. Translated: CASSSQFRFAGANVLTF.

In this sample, this clonotype turned up many times. The CDR3 DNA follows: TGTGCCACCAGCAGAGTCTTCGGGGGGCGAGGTAATCAGCCCCAGCATTTT. Protein product: CATSRVFGGRGNQPQHF. J is TRBJ1-5 and V is TRBV15; D might be TRBD1 (6 bases). The germline V gene encodes CDR1 LNHNV and CDR2 YYDKDF (reference sequence). V dropped 1 base and J dropped 4 bases, with 17 bases sitting between them. The CDR3 is 17 residues long.

The chain couples TRBV5-1 to TRBJ2-7, with D perhaps matching TRBD2 (5 bases). The last part of the DNA fits TRBJ2-1 better; the J call may be wrong. CDR3 length equals 15 residues. CDR1 is SGHRS and CDR2 is YFSETQ in the germline V gene. The CDR3, as DNA: TGCGCCAGCAGCTTTCGGATGGACTCGATCTACGAGCAGTTCTTC. Translating gives CASSFRMDSIYEQFF.

The sample holds many counts of this clonotype. The chain links TRBV7-3 to TRBJ2-3, with TRBD2 identical over 11 bases. V lost 6 bases to trimming and J lost 4 bases; unmatched junction nucleotides: 9. The CDR3 spans 16 residues. Per germline, CDR1 SGHTA and CDR2 FQGTGA. The CDR3 is CASSLDSGRAPDTQYF. DNA for the CDR3: TGTGCCAGCAGTCTGGATAGCGGGAGGGCACCAGATACGCAGTATTTT.

This clonotype was seen repeatedly, ten times or more. The rearrangement joins TRBV12-3 or TRBV12-4 to TRBJ2-3; D is uncertain. V shed 3 bases and J shed 5 bases, with 6 bases lying between them. This CDR3 is 12 amino acids long. DNA of the CDR3: TGTGCCAGCAGTTTCGAAGGAGATACGCAGTATTTT. Translated: CASSFEGDTQYF.

The rearrangement joins TRBV12-3 or TRBV12-4 to TRBJ2-7; D is ambiguous. The DNA end lines up better with TRBJ2-1; the J call may be wrong. The CDR3 totals 13 residues. In nucleotides, the CDR3 is TGTGCCAGCATGTTGGGGAACCGCTACGAGCAGTTCTTC. This sequence encodes CASMLGNRYEQFF.

Many counts were recorded for this clonotype. Germline is not matched at one junction end, which may reflect a read error. V gene TRBV6-5 combines with J gene TRBJ2-5; D is uncertain. CDR1 is MNHEY and CDR2 is SVGAGI in the germline V gene. The CDR3 extends over 15 amino acids. CDR3 in amino acids: CASGYSFSSQETQYF. CDR3 sequence (DNA): TGTGCCAGCGGTTACTCGTTCAGCAGCCAAGAGACCCAGTACTTC.

This clonotype came up many times. V is TRBV19 and J is TRBJ1-2; 7 bases align to TRBD1. The ends lost 10 bases at V and 3 bases at J; junction bases unmatched: 20. Per the germline V gene, CDR1 is LNHDA and CDR2 is SQIVND (reference sequence). This CDR3 is 17 amino acids long. CDR3 nucleotide sequence: TGTGCCACCACACGCAGACAGGGCAATCTCACGGACTATGGCTACACCTTC. Residues: CATTRRQGNLTDYGYTF.

This clonotype has ten or more counts. The CDR3 DNA sequence: TGTGCCAGCAGTTTTCTGGGGGCAGGATACGAGCAGTACTTC. It is translated as CASSFLGAGYEQYF. The chain links TRBV28 to TRBJ2-7; D is perhaps TRBD1 (6 bases). V lost 3 bases, J lost 4 bases, and 13 bases lay in between. Germline V gene lookup returns CDR1 MDHEN and CDR2 SYDVKM. The CDR3 totals 14 residues.

This clonotype was counted many times. This sequence joins TRBV7-8 and TRBJ1-2; no definite D call. Trimming removed 2 bases from V and 3 bases from J, with 13 bases in between. Germline CDR1 is SGHVS and CDR2 is FQNEAQ. This CDR3 contains 15 residues. The CDR3 protein is CASSLNSAADYGYTF. In nucleotides, the CDR3 is TGTGCCAGCAGCTTAAATTCGGCGGCCGACTATGGCTACACCTTC.

This clonotype was picked up many times. V is TRBV7-3 and J is TRBJ2-5; 7 bases fit TRBD2. Trimming removed 5 bases from V and 1 base from J; junction bases left unmatched: 7. From germline, CDR1 is SGHTA and CDR2 FQGTGA. This CDR3 is built from 15 residues. CDR3 in amino acids: CASSPTGLIQETQYF. As DNA, the CDR3 is TGTGCCAGCAGCCCCACGGGACTAATCCAAGAGACCCAGTACTTC.

Worth noting for this clonotype: As the CDR3 is not closed by the conserved phenylalanine or tryptophan, this likely results from a read error. The rearrangement joins TRBV30 to TRBJ1-2; D gene uncertain. CDR3 length: 13 residues. The V end lost 7 bases, the J end lost 3 bases, and 15 bases lay between the germline ends. Germline values: CDR1 GTSNPN, CDR2 SVGIG (reference sequence). The CDR3 nucleotides are TGTGCCTCCAACTTAGGCACAGACTATGGCTACACCCTC. Its protein product is CASNLGTDYGYTL.

V is TRBV24-1 and J is TRBJ2-5; 12 bases match TRBD2. The CDR3 covers 17 residues. CDR1 and CDR2 (germline): KGHDR, SFDVKD. V lost 1 base to trimming and J lost 2 bases; unmatched junction nucleotides: 4. CDR3 bases: TGTGCCACCAGTGATTTAGGGACTAGCGGGCAACAAGAGACCCAGTACTTC. It specifies CATSDLGTSGQQETQYF.

This clonotype has ten or more counts. The chain's CDR3 is CSVANQAEAFF. DNA of the CDR3: TGCAGCGTTGCAAACCAAGCTGAAGCTTTCTTT. The rearrangement uses TRBV29-1 and TRBJ1-1; D uncertain. Trimming left V 4 bases short and J 6 bases short, with 9 bases between. Germline CDR1 reads SQVTM; CDR2 reads ANQGSEA. CDR3 length: 11 amino acids.

Ten or more counts support this clonotype. The gene calls are TRBV30 and TRBJ2-7; 10 bases match TRBD2. Per germline, CDR1 GTSNPN and CDR2 SVGIG (reference sequence). The length of the CDR3 is 12 residues. V lost 0 bases, J lost 7 bases, and 0 bases stayed unmatched. DNA for the CDR3: TGTGCCTGGAGTGTAGCGGGGGGGGAGCAGTACTTC. Its protein product is CAWSVAGGEQYF.

This clonotype was counted at least ten times. A junction end diverges from the germline sequence, so it may reflect a read error. V is TRBV12-3 or TRBV12-4 and J is TRBJ2-5; 10 nucleotides align to TRBD2. This CDR3 has 16 residues. CDR3 sequence: CANSTTSGNFWETQYF. CDR3 nucleotide sequence: TGTGCCAACAGTACCACTAGCGGGAATTTCTGGGAGACCCAGTACTTC.